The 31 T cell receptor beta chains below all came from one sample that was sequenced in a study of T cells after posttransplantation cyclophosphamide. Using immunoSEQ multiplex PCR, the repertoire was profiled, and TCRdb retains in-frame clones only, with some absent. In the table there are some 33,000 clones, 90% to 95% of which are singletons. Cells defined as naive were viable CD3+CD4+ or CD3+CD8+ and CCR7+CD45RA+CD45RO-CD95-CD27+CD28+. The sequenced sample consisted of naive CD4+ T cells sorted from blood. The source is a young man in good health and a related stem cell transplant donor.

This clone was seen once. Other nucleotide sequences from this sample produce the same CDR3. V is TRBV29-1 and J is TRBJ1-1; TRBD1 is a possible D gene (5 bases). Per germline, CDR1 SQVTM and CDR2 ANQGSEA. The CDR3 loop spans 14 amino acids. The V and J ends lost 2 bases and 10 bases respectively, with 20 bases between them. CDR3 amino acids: CSVEKRLPMGGAFF. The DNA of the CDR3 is TGCAGCGTTGAAAAGAGATTACCAATGGGGGGAGCTTTCTTT.

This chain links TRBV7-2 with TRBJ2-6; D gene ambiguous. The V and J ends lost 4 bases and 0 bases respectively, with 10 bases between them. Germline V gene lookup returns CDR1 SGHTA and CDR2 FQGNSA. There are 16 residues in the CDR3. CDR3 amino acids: CASSSLELSGANVLTF. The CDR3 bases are TGTGCCAGCAGCTCTCTTGAACTCTCTGGGGCCAACGTCCTGACTTTC.

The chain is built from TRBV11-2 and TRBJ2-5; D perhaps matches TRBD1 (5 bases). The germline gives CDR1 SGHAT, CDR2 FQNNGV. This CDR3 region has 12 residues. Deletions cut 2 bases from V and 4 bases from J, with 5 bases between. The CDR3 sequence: CASSLQGETQYF. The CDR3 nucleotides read TGTGCCAGCAGCTTACAGGGAGAGACCCAGTACTTC.

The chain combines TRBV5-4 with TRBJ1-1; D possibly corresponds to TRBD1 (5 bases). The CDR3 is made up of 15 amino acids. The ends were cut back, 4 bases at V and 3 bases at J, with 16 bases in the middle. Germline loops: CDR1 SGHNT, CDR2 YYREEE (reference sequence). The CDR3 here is CASSVRGALHTEAFF. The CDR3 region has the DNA TGTGCCAGCAGCGTGCGTGGGGCGTTGCACACTGAAGCTTTCTTT.

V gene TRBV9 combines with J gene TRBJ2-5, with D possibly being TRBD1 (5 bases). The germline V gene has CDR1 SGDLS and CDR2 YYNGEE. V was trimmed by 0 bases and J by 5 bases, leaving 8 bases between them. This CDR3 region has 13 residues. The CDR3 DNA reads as TGTGCCAGCAGCGTAGGGGGCCTGGAGACCCAGTACTTC. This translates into CASSVGGLETQYF.

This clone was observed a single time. As DNA, the CDR3 is TGTGCCAGCTCACCCCAAGGACTCACCGGGGAGCTGTTTTTT. This sequence encodes CASSPQGLTGELFF. This rearrangement joins TRBV18 to TRBJ2-2, with D maybe TRBD2 (5 bases). Per germline, CDR1 KGHSH and CDR2 LQKENI. The CDR3 has 14 amino acids. Trimming shortened V by 3 bases and J by 4 bases, and 9 bases separated the two germline ends.

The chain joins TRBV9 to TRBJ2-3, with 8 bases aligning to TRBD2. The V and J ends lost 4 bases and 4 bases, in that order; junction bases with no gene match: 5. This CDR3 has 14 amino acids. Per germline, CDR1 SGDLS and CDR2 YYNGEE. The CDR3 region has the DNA TGTGCCAGCAGCCAGGGACTAGGGGCAGATACGCAGTATTTT. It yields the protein CASSQGLGADTQYF.

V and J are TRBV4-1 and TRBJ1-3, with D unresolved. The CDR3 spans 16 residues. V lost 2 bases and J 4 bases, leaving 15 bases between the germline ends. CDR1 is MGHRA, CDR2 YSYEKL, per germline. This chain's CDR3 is CASSQNPRGLGNTIYF. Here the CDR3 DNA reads TGCGCCAGCAGCCAAAATCCCCGCGGATTGGGAAACACCATATATTTT.

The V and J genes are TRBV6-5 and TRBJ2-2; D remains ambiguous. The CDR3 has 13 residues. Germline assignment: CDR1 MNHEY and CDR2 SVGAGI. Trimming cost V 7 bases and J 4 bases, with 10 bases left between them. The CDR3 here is CASTHPGTGELFF. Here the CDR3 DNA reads TGTGCCAGCACCCACCCGGGCACCGGGGAGCTGTTTTTT.

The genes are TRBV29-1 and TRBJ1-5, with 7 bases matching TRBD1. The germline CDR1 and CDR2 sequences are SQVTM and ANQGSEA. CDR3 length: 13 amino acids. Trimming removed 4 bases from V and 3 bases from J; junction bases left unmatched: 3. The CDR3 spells CSVGQGPNQPQHF. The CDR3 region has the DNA TGCAGCGTTGGACAGGGTCCCAATCAGCCCCAGCATTTT.

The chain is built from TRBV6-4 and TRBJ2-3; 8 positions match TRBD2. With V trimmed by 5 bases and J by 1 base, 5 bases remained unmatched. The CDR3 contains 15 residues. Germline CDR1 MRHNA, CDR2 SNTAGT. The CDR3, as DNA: TGTGCCAGCAGTTCGACGGGGGGGGGCACAGATACGCAGTATTTT. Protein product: CASSSTGGGTDTQYF.

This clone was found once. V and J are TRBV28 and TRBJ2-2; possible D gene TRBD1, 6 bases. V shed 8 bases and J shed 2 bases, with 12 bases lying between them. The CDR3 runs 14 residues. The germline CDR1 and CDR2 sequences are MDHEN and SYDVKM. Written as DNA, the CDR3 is TGTGCCAGCCAGGGGCAGTATAACACCGGGGAGCTGTTTTTT. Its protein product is CASQGQYNTGELFF.

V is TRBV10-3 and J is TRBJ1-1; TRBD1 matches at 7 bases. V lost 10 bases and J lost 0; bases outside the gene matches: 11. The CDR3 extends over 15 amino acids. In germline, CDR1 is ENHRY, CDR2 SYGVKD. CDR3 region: CATRQGLEMNTEAFF. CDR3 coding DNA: TGTGCCACCCGACAGGGCTTGGAAATGAACACTGAAGCTTTCTTT.

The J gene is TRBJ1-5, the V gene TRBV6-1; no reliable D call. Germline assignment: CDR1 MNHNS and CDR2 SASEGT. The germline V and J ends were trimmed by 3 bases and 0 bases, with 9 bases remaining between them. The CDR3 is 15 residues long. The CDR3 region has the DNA TGTGCCAGCAGTGAGATGCTAGATAGCAATCAGCCCCAGCATTTT. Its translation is CASSEMLDSNQPQHF.

CDR3 DNA: TGTGCCAGCAGTGAATATGGGCCGAATGGGGAGCTGTTTTTT. Translated: CASSEYGPNGELFF. The chain combines TRBV25-1 with TRBJ2-2; D remains unclear. Trimming shortened V by 0 bases and J by 8 bases, and 10 bases separated the two germline ends. This CDR3 is built from 14 residues. Germline lookup yields CDR1 MGHDK and CDR2 SYGVNS.

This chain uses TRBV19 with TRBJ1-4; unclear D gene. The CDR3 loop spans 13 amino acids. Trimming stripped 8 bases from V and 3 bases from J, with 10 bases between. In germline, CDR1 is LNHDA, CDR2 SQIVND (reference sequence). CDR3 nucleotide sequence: TGTGCCAGTGGCAGGTTGGCTAATGAAAAACTGTTTTTT. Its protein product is CASGRLANEKLFF.

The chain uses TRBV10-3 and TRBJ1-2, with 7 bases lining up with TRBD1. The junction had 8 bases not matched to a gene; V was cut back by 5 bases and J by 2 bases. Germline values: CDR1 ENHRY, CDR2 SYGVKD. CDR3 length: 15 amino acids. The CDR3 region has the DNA TGTGCCATCAGTATACAGACAGGGCCGAACTATGGCTACACCTTC. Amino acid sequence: CAISIQTGPNYGYTF.

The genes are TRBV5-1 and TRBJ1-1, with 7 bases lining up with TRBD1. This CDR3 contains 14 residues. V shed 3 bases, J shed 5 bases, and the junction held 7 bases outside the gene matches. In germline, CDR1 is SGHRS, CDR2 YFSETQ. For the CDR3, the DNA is TGCGCCAGCAGCTGGGCGACAGGGCGAACTGAAGCTTTCTTT. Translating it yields CASSWATGRTEAFF.

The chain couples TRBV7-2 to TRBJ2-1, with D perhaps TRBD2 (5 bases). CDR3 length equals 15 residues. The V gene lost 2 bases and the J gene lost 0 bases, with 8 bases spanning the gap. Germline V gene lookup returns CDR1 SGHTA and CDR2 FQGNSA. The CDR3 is CASSLSGSSYNEQFF. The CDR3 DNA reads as TGTGCCAGCAGCTTAAGCGGAAGCTCCTACAATGAGCAGTTCTTC.

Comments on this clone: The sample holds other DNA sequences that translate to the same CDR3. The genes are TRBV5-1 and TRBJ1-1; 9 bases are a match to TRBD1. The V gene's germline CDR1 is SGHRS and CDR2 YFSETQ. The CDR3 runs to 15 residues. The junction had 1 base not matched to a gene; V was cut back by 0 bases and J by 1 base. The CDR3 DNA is TGCGCCAGCAGCTTGGGGGGACAGGGGAACACTGAAGCTTTCTTT. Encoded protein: CASSLGGQGNTEAFF. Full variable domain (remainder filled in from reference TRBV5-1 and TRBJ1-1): KAGVTQTPRYLIKTRGQQVTLSCSPISGHRSVSWYQQTPGQGLQFLFEYFSETQRNKGNFPGRFSGRQFSNSRSEMNVSTLELGDSALYLCASSLGGQGNTEAFFGQGTRLTVV.

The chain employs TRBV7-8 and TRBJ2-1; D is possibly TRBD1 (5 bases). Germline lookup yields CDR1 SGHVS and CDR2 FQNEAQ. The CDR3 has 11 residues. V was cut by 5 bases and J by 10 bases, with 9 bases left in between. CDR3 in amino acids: CASSPRTEQFF. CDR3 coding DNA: TGTGCCAGCAGCCCCAGGACAGAGCAGTTCTTC.

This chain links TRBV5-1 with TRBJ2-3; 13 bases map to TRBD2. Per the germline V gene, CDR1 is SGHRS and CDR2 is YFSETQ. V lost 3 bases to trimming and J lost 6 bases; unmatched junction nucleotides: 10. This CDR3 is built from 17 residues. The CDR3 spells CASSWTSGGIFLDTQYF. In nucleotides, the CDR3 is TGCGCCAGCAGCTGGACTAGCGGGGGTATATTTTTGGATACGCAGTATTTT.

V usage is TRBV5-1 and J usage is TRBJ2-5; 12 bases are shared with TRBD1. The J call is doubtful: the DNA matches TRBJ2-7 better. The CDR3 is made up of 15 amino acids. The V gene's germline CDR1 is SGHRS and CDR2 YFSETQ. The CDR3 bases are TGCGCCAGCAGCTTGGAGGGGACAGGGGGCCACGAGCAGTACTTC. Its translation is CASSLEGTGGHEQYF.

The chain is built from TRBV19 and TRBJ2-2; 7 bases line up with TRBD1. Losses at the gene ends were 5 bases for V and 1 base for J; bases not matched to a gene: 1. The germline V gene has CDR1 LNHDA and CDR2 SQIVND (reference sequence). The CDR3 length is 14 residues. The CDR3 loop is CASSWTGNTGELFF. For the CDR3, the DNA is TGTGCCAGTAGTTGGACAGGGAACACCGGGGAGCTGTTTTTT.

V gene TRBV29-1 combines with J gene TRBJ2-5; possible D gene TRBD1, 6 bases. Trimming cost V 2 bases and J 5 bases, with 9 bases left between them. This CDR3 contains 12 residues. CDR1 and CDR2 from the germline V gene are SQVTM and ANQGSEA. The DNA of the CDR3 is TGCAGCGTTGAAACTGGGGGCGAGACCCAGTACTTC. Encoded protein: CSVETGGETQYF. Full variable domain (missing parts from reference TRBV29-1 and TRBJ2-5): SAVISQKPSRDICQRGTSLTIQCQVDSQVTMMFWYRQQPGQSLTLIATANQGSEATYESGFVIDKFPISRPNLTFSTLTVSNMSPEDSSIYLCSVETGGETQYFGPGTRLLVL.

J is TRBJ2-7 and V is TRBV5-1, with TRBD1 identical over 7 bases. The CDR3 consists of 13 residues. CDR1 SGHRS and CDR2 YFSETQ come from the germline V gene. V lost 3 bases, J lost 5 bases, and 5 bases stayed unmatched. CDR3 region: CASSYQQGNEQYF. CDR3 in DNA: TGCGCCAGCAGCTACCAACAGGGGAACGAGCAGTACTTC. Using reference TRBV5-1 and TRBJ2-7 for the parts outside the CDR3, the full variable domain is KAGVTQTPRYLIKTRGQQVTLSCSPISGHRSVSWYQQTPGQGLQFLFEYFSETQRNKGNFPGRFSGRQFSNSRSEMNVSTLELGDSALYLCASSYQQGNEQYFGPGTRLTVT.

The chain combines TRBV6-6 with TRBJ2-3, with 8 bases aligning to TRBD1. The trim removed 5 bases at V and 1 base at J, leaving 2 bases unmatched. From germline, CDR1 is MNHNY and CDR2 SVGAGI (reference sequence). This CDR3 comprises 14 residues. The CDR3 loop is CASSPGQGTDTQYF. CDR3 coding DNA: TGTGCCAGCAGTCCGGGACAGGGCACAGATACGCAGTATTTT.

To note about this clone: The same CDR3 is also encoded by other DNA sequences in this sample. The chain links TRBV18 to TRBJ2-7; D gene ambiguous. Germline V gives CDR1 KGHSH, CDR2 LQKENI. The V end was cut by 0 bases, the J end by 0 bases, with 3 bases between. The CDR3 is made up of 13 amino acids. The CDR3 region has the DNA TGTGCCAGCTCACCACCGAGCTCCTACGAGCAGTACTTC. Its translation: CASSPPSSYEQYF.

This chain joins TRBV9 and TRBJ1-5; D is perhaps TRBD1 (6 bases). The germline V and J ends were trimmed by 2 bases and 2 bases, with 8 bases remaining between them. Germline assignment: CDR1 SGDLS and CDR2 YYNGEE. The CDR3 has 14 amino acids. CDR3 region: CASSVAGGNQPQHF. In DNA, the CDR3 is TGTGCCAGCAGCGTGGCAGGGGGCAATCAGCCCCAGCATTTT.

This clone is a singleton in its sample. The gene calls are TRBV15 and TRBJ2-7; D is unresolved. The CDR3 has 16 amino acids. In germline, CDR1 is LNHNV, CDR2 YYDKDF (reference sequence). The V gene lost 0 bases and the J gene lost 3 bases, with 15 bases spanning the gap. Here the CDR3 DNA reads TGTGCCACCAGCAGAGATCAGGCAGTGGCTGGCTACGAGCAGTACTTC. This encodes CATSRDQAVAGYEQYF.

The CDR3 bases are TGTGCCAGCACCAAAATTGTAGACAGGTTCCTGGTTGGGGCCAACGTCCTGACTTTC. Translating gives CASTKIVDRFLVGANVLTF. The chain carries TRBV7-2 and TRBJ2-6; D possibly corresponds to TRBD1 (6 bases). CDR3 size: 19 residues. CDR1 and CDR2 from the germline V gene are SGHTA and FQGNSA. Trimming stripped 7 bases from V and 3 bases from J, with 25 bases between.